This T cell receptor (beta chain) was observed in a study of T cells in Graves' hyperthyroidism and ophthalmopathy. It was RNA transcripts that yielded the amplified TCR beta CDR3 regions. TCR CDR3 regions were first amplified by RT-PCR with HTBI primers. Each CDR3 protein is one row after TCRdb ran MiXCR on the multiplex PCR reads. The table records more than 550,000 distinct CDR3 sequences, approximately 18% of them present only once. Only a few counts were recorded for this clonotype. V lost 6 bases, J lost 5 bases, and 10 bases stayed unmatched. Germline CDR1 and CDR2: DFQATT and SNEGSKA (reference sequence). The CDR3 sequence is 15 residues long.

This TCR derives from a woman aged 45-59 years with Graves' hyperthyroidism that later progressed to Graves' ophthalmopathy. V usage is TRBV20-1 and J usage is TRBJ1-4, with 9 bases fitting TRBD1. Sequencing used blood. CDR3 residues: CSARTGVRGNEKLFF. The CDR3 bases are TGCAGTGCAAGGACAGGGGTGAGGGGGAATGAAAAACTGTTTTTT.